This T cell receptor beta chain was captured by sequencing in a study of blood T cells in healthy people across ages. This clonotype occurred a few times. Antigen: not known. A junction boundary mismatches the germline segment, possibly from a read error. Study outcomes and limitations: The study found more naive CD4+ cells and higher diversity in long-lived than aged donors.

Through a sample-barcoded 5' primer and a J-beta primer mix, a second PCR was run for roughly 6 to 11 cycles. TCRdb re-called the 5' RACE reads with MiXCR, one entry per CDR3 protein. Of hundreds of thousands of distinct CDR3 sequences listed, roughly 44% are singletons. CDR3 length equals 15 residues. Germline CDR1 SGHRS, CDR2 YFSETQ. The V call is TRBV5-1, the J call TRBJ2-7; TRBD1 agrees at 7 bases. The source of this sequence is a man aged 60-69 years in good health. Material: blood. The CDR3 loop reads CVSSPVGTASYEQYF. For the CDR3, the DNA is TGCGTCAGCAGCCCGGTGGGGACAGCCTCCTACGAGCAGTACTTC.